This T cell receptor beta chain is from a study of blood T cell repertoires in COVID-19. The wider study: T cells, B-cell-depleted T cells, or PBMCs provided the cDNA or gDNA that served as material.

Clones were read by immunoSEQ multiplex PCR, and TCRdb kept only the in-frame ones, dropping some. The top ten hold approximately 4% of the sample, which has hundreds of thousands of clones, approximately 83% seen once. Participants were aged about 18 to 100 years, lived in around 22 US areas, and enrolled virtually. Someone with COVID-19 had been met by exposed participants within 2 weeks before study entry. CDR3 length: 14 residues. Germline-derived CDR1 and CDR2 are KGHSH and LQKENI. The ends were cut back, 1 base at V and 5 bases at J, with 8 bases in the middle. The J gene is TRBJ1-4, the V gene TRBV18; D is undetermined. The receptor was derived from a woman aged 40-49 years who had been exposed to COVID-19. Sequencing was done on a sample of PBMCs or T cells enriched from blood (not recorded which). For the CDR3, the DNA is TGTGCCAGCTCACCACTTGTCGGGAATGAAAAACTGTTTTTT. This codes for CASSPLVGNEKLFF.